The 9 T cell receptor beta chains below all came from one sample that was sequenced in a study of blood T cell repertoires in COVID-19. This table comes from immunoSEQ multiplex PCR, and its TCRdb copy is limited to in-frame clones, with some not included. There are 270,000 or so clones in the sample; less than 90% occur only once, and approximately 12% lies in the top ten. The sequenced material came from peripheral blood. All receptors derive from a woman aged 25 to 39 with COVID-19, enrolled during active disease.

The J gene is TRBJ2-7, the V gene TRBV5-6; D might be TRBD2 (6 bases). This CDR3 has 14 residues. CDR1 SGHDT and CDR2 YYEEEE come from the germline V gene. V lost 6 bases, J lost 4 bases, and 17 bases lay in between. The CDR3 here is CASKGPGRGYEQYF. CDR3 sequence (DNA): TGTGCCAGCAAGGGACCGGGGCGGGGATACGAGCAGTACTTC. The full variable domain, its missing parts supplied by reference TRBV5-6 and TRBJ2-7, is DAGVTQSPTHLIKTRGQQVTLRCSPKSGHDTVSWYQQALGQGPQFIFQYYEEEERQRGNFPDRFSGHQFPNYSSELNVNALLLGDSALYLCASKGPGRGYEQYFGPGTRLTVT.

The V call is TRBV29-1, the J call TRBJ2-5, with 7 bases aligning to TRBD2. Unmatched junction bases numbered 10, after V lost 5 bases and J lost 4 bases. CDR1 is SQVTM and CDR2 is ANQGSEA in the germline V gene. The CDR3 runs 14 residues. The CDR3 nucleotides are TGCAGCGTTACCCCGGGGGGAACCGGAGAGACCCAGTACTTC. It codes for CSVTPGGTGETQYF.

The V call is TRBV24-1, the J call TRBJ1-1, with D perhaps matching TRBD1 (5 bases). The CDR3 extends over 15 amino acids. Germline V lookup: CDR1 KGHDR, CDR2 SFDVKD. The germline V and J ends were trimmed by 2 bases and 4 bases, with 13 bases remaining between them. The CDR3, as DNA: TGTGCCACCAGTGATTACGGGGGAGTGGCCACTGAAGCTTTCTTT. Protein: CATSDYGGVATEAFF.

This clone was counted a single time. This chain links TRBV4-1 with TRBJ1-5, with a possible D match to TRBD1 (6 bases). Trimming left V 1 base short and J 3 bases short, with 13 bases between. Germline V gene sequence: CDR1 MGHRA, CDR2 YSYEKL. This CDR3 is 16 amino acids long. The CDR3 here is CASSQGTAFFNQPQHF. CDR3 nucleotide sequence: TGCGCCAGCAGCCAAGGGACAGCCTTCTTCAATCAGCCCCAGCATTTT.

The V and J genes are TRBV5-1 and TRBJ1-6; weak D call: TRBD1 (6 bases). With 4 bases removed from V and 2 bases from J, the gap between germline ends came to 16 bases. The CDR3 loop spans 17 amino acids. Germline V gene lookup returns CDR1 SGHRS and CDR2 YFSETQ. The CDR3 reads CASSPDSLSPYNSPLHF. CDR3 coding DNA: TGCGCCAGCAGCCCGGACAGTCTGTCCCCCTATAATTCACCCCTCCACTTT.

V gene TRBV6-5 combines with J gene TRBJ2-1, with 11 bases aligning to TRBD2. This CDR3 comprises 14 residues. Per germline, CDR1 MNHEY and CDR2 SVGAGI. Losses at the gene ends were 8 bases for V and 8 bases for J; bases not matched to a gene: 8. The CDR3 sequence: CASQLAGATDEQFF. In DNA, the CDR3 is TGTGCCAGCCAACTAGCGGGGGCCACGGATGAGCAGTTCTTC.

CDR3 in DNA: TGTGCCTGGACCGGGGGGATTAGCACAGATACGCAGTATTTT. It specifies CAWTGGISTDTQYF. The chain is built from TRBV30 and TRBJ2-3; 7 bases are shared with TRBD2. This CDR3 contains 14 residues. Germline V gives CDR1 GTSNPN, CDR2 SVGIG (reference sequence). Unmatched junction bases numbered 4, after V lost 4 bases and J lost 0 bases.

Only a few counts were recorded for this clone. The J gene is TRBJ1-6, the V gene TRBV6-5; D remains ambiguous. The CDR3 length is 15 residues. V was pared by 6 bases and J by 8 bases, with 17 bases between. Looked up from germline, CDR1 is MNHEY and CDR2 is SVGAGI. The CDR3 loop is CASRIGGNGYSPLHF. CDR3 coding DNA: TGTGCCAGCAGGATCGGCGGCAACGGATATTCACCCCTCCACTTT.

CDR3 sequence (DNA): TGTGCCAGCAAGACCACAGGGGCGAGTCAGCCCCAGCATTTT. Translation gives CASKTTGASQPQHF. V gene TRBV28 combines with J gene TRBJ1-5; 7 bases agree with TRBD1. Germline CDR1 is MDHEN and CDR2 is SYDVKM. This CDR3 has 14 amino acids. Trimming removed 7 bases from V and 6 bases from J; junction bases left unmatched: 9. Filled out from reference TRBV28 and TRBJ1-5, the complete variable domain reads DVKVTQSSRYLVKRTGEKVFLECVQDMDHENMFWYRQDPGLGLRLIYFSYDVKMKEKGDIPEGYSVSREKKERFSLILESASTNQTSMYLCASKTTGASQPQHFGDGTRLSIL.